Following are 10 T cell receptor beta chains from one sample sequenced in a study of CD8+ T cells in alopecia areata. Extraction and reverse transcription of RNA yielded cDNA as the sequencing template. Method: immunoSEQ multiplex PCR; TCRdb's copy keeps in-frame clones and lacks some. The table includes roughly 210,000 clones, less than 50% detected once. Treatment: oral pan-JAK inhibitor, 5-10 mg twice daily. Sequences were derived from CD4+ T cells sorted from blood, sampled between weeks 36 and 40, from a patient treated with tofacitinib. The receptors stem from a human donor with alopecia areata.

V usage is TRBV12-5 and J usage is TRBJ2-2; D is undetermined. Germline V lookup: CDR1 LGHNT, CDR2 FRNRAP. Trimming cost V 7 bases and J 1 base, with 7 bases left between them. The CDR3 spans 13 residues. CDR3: CASVPENTGELFF. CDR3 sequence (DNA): TGTGCTAGTGTCCCGGAGAACACCGGGGAGCTGTTTTTT.

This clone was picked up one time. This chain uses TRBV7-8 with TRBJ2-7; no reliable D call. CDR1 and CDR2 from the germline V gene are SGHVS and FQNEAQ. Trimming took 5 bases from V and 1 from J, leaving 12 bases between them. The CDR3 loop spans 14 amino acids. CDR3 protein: CASSPLAVSYEQYF. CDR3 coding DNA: TGTGCCAGCAGCCCCCTTGCGGTTTCCTACGAGCAGTACTTC.

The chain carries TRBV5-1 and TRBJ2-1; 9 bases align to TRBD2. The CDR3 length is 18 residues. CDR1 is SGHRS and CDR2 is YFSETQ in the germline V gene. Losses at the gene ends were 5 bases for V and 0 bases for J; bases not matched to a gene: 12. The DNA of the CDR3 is TGCGCCAGCAGACCTCCGGGACTAGCAGCCCGCTCCTACAATGAGCAGTTCTTC. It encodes CASRPPGLAARSYNEQFF.

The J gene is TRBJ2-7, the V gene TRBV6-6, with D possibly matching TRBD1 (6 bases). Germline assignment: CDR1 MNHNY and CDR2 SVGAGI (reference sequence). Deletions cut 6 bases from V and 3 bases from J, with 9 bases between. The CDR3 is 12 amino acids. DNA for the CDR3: TGTGCCAGCAGGGACAGCCTCTACGAGCAGTACTTC. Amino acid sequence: CASRDSLYEQYF.

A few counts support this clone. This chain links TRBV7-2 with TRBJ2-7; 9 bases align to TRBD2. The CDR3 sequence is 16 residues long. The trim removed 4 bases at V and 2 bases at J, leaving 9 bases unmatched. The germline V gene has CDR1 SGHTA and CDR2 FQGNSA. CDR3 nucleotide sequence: TGTGCCAGCAGCTCTCCATATAGCGGGAGAGCCTACGAGCAGTACTTC. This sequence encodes CASSSPYSGRAYEQYF.

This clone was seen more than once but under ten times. The CDR3 DNA sequence: TGTGCCAGCGTCTCCTATGCGGGAGCGGGAGGTGAGCAGTTCTTC. Its translation is CASVSYAGAGGEQFF. The chain employs TRBV11-1 and TRBJ2-1; 9 bases align to TRBD2. This CDR3 spans 15 amino acids. Germline CDR1 and CDR2: SGHAT and FQDESV (reference sequence). After removal of 8 bases from V and 9 bases from J, the junction contained 14 bases not matched to a gene.

The CDR3 DNA reads TGTGCCAGCAGCCGGAGAGACGGGGGGAGCGGCCAAGAGACCCAGTACTTC. It specifies CASSRRDGGSGQETQYF. V gene TRBV2 combines with J gene TRBJ2-5; 7 bases line up with TRBD2. The CDR3 spans 17 residues. The germline V gene encodes CDR1 SNHLY and CDR2 FYNNEI. Unmatched junction bases numbered 14, after V lost 6 bases and J lost 1 base. The full variable domain, with the rest looked up from reference TRBV2 and TRBJ2-5, is EPEVTQTPSHQVTQMGQEVILRCVPISNHLYFYWYRQILGQKVEFLVSFYNNEISEKSEIFDDQFSVERPDGSNFTLKIRSTKLEDSAMYFCASSRRDGGSGQETQYFGPGTRLLVL.

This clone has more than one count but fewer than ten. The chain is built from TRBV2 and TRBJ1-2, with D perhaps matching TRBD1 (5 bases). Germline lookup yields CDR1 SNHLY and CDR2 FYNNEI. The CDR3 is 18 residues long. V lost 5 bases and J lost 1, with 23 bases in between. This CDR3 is CASSRRPSGTTLNYGYTF. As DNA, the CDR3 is TGTGCCAGCAGTCGACGACCGTCCGGGACTACACTTAACTATGGCTACACCTTC.

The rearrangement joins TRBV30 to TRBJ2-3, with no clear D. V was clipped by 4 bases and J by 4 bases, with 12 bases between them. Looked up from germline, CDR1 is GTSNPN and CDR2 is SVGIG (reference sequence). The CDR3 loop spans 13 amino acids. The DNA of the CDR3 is TGTGCCTGGACCCGGGCGTGGGCAGATACGCAGTATTTT. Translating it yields CAWTRAWADTQYF.

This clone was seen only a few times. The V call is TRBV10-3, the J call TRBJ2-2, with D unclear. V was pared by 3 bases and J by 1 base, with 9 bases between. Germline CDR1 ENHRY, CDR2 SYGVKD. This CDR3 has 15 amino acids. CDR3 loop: CAISDWSGNTGELFF. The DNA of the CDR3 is TGTGCCATCAGTGATTGGTCAGGGAACACCGGGGAGCTGTTTTTT.